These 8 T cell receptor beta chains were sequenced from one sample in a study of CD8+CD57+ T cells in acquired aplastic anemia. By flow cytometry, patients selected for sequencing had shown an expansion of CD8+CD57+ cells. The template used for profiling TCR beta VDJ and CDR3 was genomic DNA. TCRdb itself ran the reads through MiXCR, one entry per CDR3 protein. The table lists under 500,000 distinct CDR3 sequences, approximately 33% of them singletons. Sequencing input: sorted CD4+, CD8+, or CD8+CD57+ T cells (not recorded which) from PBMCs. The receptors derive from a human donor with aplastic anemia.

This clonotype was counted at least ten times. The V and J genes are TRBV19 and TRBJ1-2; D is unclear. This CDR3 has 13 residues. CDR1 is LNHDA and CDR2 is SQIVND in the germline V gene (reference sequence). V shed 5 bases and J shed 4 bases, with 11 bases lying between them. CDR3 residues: CASSAPDRYGYTF. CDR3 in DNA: TGTGCCAGTAGTGCCCCGGACCGCTATGGCTACACCTTC. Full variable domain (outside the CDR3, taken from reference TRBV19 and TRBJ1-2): DGGITQSPKYLFRKEGQNVTLSCEQNLNHDAMYWYRQDPGQGLRLIYYSQIVNDFQKGDIAEGYSVSREKKESFPLTVTSAQKNPTAFYLCASSAPDRYGYTFGSGTRLTVV.

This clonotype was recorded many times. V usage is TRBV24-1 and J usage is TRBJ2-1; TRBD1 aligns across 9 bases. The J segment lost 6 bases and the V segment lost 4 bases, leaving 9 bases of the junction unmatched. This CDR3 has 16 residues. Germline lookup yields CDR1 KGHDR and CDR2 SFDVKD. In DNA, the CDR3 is TGTGCCACCAGTGACCAAACAGGGGGCCGGGGCAATGAGCAGTTCTTC. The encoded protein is CATSDQTGGRGNEQFF.

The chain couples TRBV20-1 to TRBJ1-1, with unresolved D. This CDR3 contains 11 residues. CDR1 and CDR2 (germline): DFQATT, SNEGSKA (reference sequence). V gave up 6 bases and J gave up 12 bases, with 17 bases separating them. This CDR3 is CSAGIRLLPFF. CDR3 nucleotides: TGCAGTGCAGGAATCCGATTATTGCCTTTCTTT.

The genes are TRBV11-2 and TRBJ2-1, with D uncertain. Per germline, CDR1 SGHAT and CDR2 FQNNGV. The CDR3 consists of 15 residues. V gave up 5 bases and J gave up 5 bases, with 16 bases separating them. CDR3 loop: CASSPGRPPNNEQFF. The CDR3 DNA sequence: TGTGCCAGCAGCCCTGGTCGACCACCAAACAATGAGCAGTTCTTC. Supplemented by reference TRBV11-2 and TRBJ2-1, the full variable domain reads EAGVAQSPRYKIIEKRQSVAFWCNPISGHATLYWYQQILGQGPKLLIQFQNNGVVDDSQLPKDRFSAERLKGVDSTLKIQPAKLEDSAVYLCASSPGRPPNNEQFFGPGTRLTVL.

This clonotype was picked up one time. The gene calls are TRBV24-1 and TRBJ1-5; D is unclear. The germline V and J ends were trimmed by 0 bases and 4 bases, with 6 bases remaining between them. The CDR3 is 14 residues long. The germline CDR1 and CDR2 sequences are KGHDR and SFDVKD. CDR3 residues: CATSDLGENQPQHF. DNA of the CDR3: TGTGCCACCAGTGATTTGGGAGAGAATCAGCCCCAGCATTTT.

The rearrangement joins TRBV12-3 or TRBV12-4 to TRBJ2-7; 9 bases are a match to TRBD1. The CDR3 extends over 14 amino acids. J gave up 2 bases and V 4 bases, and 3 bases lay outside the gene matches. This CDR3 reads CASSYRTGAYEQYF. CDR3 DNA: TGTGCCAGCAGTTACAGGACAGGGGCCTACGAGCAGTACTTC.

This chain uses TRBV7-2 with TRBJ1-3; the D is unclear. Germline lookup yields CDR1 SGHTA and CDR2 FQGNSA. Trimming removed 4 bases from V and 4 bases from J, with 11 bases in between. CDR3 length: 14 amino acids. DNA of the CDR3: TGTGCCAGCAGCTCCGGACTGGGGGGAAACACCATATATTTT. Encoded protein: CASSSGLGGNTIYF.

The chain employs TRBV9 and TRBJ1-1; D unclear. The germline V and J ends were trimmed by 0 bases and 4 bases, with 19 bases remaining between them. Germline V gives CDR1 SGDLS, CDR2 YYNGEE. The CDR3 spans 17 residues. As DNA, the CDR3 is TGTGCCAGCAGCGTAGGGGCAAGTTACTGGGGAGGCACTGAAGCTTTCTTT. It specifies CASSVGASYWGGTEAFF.